These 8 T cell receptor beta chains share one sample of origin, sequenced in a study of blood T cell repertoires in COVID-19. Sequenced by immunoSEQ multiplex PCR; TCRdb stores in-frame clones only, minus some. The sample consists of 500,000 to 600,000 clones, roughly nine tenths of them appearing once. The sequenced sample consisted of peripheral blood. The source is a woman between 50 and 59 years old with COVID-19, enrolled during active disease.

CDR3 nucleotides: TGTGCCACCAGTGATGGAGGGGCCTCAAATCAGCCCCAGCATTTT. Translating gives CATSDGGASNQPQHF. The chain is built from TRBV24-1 and TRBJ1-5; D possibly corresponds to TRBD1 (5 bases). V was trimmed by 3 bases and J by 4 bases, leaving 12 bases between them. Germline V CDR1 and CDR2: KGHDR, SFDVKD. The CDR3 sequence is 15 residues long.

The chain employs TRBV9 and TRBJ1-3; weak D call: TRBD1 (5 bases). The CDR3 totals 17 residues. Germline V gene lookup returns CDR1 SGDLS and CDR2 YYNGEE. V was pared by 2 bases and J by 0 bases, with 15 bases between. The CDR3 DNA reads as TGTGCCAGCAGCGTGGGGGACTGGCCCGACTCTGGAAACACCATATATTTT. Translation gives CASSVGDWPDSGNTIYF.

The rearrangement joins TRBV6-5 to TRBJ1-6, with D unresolved. Trimming removed 4 bases from V and 7 bases from J, with 8 bases in between. Germline CDR1 MNHEY, CDR2 SVGAGI. The CDR3 contains 13 residues. This CDR3 reads CASSLSRNSPLHF. The CDR3 nucleotides read TGTGCCAGCAGTTTATCCAGGAATTCACCCCTCCACTTT.

The rearrangement joins TRBV24-1 to TRBJ1-6; D not resolved. The CDR3 spans 14 residues. Trimming took 3 bases from V and 4 from J, leaving 6 bases between them. The V gene's germline CDR1 is KGHDR and CDR2 SFDVKD. The CDR3 loop is CATSDGGYNSPLHF. CDR3 DNA sequence: TGTGCCACCAGTGATGGAGGGTATAATTCACCCCTCCACTTT.

The chain links TRBV2 to TRBJ2-1, with D tentatively TRBD1 (5 bases). The CDR3 has 12 residues. The ends were cut back, 5 bases at V and 9 bases at J, with 11 bases in the middle. The germline V gene encodes CDR1 SNHLY and CDR2 FYNNEI. CDR3 coding DNA: TGTGCCAGCAGTTCAGGGTACGGTGAGCAGTTCTTC. Translation: CASSSGYGEQFF.

This rearrangement joins TRBV12-5 to TRBJ2-2; maybe TRBD2 (5 bases). The V end was cut by 6 bases, the J end by 3 bases, with 17 bases between. Looked up from germline, CDR1 is LGHNT and CDR2 is FRNRAP. There are 16 residues in the CDR3. CDR3 in DNA: TGTGCTAGTGGCCTCACGGAGGCCCTTCACACCGGGGAGCTGTTTTTT. Amino acid sequence: CASGLTEALHTGELFF.

The chain uses TRBV15 and TRBJ2-5; 11 nucleotides match TRBD2. Germline trimming cut 3 bases from V and 7 bases from J; bases unmatched to any gene: 4. This CDR3 contains 14 residues. Germline CDR1 and CDR2: LNHNV and YYDKDF (reference sequence). The CDR3, as DNA: TGTGCCACCAGCAGGGACCTAGCGGGGGGGACCCAGTACTTC. It specifies CATSRDLAGGTQYF. The full variable domain, with the rest looked up from reference TRBV15 and TRBJ2-5, is DAMVIQNPRYQVTQFGKPVTLSCSQTLNHNVMYWYQQKSSQAPKLLFHYYDKDFNNEADTPDNFQSRRPNTSFCFLDIRSPGLGDTAMYLCATSRDLAGGTQYFGPGTRLLVL.

Comment on this clone: An end of the junction does not agree with germline; a read error may underlie this. V is TRBV7-9 and J is TRBJ2-2; tentative D call: TRBD2 (5 bases). This CDR3 has 12 amino acids. Germline V lookup: CDR1 SEHNR, CDR2 FQNEAQ (reference sequence). The CDR3 region is CASSFSIGELFF. In nucleotides, the CDR3 is TGTGCCAGCAGCTTTTCTATCGGGGAACTGTTTTTT. Combining the CDR3 with reference TRBV7-9 and TRBJ2-2 gives the whole variable domain DTGVSQNPRHKITKRGQNVTFRCDPISEHNRLYWYRQTLGQGPEFLTYFQNEAQLEKSRLLSDRFSAERPKGSFSTLEIQRTEQGDSAMYLCASSFSIGELFFGEGSRLTVL.